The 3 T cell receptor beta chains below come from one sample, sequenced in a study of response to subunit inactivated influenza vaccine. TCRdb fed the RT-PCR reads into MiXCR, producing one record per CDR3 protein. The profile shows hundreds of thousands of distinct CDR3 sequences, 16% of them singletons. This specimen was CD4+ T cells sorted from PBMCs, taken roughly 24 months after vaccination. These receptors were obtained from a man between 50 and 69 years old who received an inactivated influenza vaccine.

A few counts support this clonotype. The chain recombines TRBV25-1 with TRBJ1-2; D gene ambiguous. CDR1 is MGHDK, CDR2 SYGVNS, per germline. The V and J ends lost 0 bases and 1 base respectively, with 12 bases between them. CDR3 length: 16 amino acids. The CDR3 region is CASSEYGGWDNYGYTF. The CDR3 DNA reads TGTGCCAGCAGTGAATACGGCGGCTGGGATAACTATGGCTACACCTTC.

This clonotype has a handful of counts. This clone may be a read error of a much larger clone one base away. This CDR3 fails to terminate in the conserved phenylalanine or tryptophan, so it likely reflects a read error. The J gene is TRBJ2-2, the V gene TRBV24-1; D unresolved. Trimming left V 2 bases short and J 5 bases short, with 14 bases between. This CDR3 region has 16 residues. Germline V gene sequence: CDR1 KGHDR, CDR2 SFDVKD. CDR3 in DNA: TGTGCCACCAGTGATTCCCATGGATTTCTTACCGGGGAGCTGTTTCTT. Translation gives CATSDSHGFLTGELFL.

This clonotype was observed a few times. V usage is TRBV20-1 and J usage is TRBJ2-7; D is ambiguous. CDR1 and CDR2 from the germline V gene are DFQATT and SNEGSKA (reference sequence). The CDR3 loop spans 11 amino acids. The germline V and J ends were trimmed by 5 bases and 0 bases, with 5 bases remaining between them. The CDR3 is CSAPDSYEQYF. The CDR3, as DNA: TGCAGTGCTCCCGACTCCTACGAGCAGTACTTC.